The 8 T cell receptor beta chains presented below share a single source sample, sequenced in a study of cytomegalovirus exposure and HLA in healthy donors. Clones were read by immunoSEQ multiplex PCR, and TCRdb kept only the in-frame ones, dropping some. The repertoire holds approximately 280,000 clones, with approximately 90% as singletons. Sequencing was done on a sample of PBMCs. The receptors stem from a woman between 18 and 29 years old in good health and CMV-seronegative.

The V and J genes are TRBV19 and TRBJ2-3; 8 positions agree with TRBD2. Unmatched junction bases numbered 3, after V lost 3 bases and J lost 1 base. Germline V gene sequence: CDR1 LNHDA, CDR2 SQIVND (reference sequence). This CDR3 region has 15 residues. The CDR3 reads CASSMVAGRTDTQYF. CDR3 in DNA: TGTGCCAGTAGTATGGTAGCGGGGCGCACAGATACGCAGTATTTT.

The chain joins TRBV19 to TRBJ2-1; D might be TRBD1 (6 bases). The CDR3 consists of 16 residues. Germline CDR1 is LNHDA and CDR2 is SQIVND (reference sequence). V was clipped by 6 bases and J by 3 bases, with 18 bases between them. The CDR3 loop is CASSQYPDSLYNEQFF. The CDR3 DNA is TGTGCCAGTAGCCAATACCCGGACAGCCTCTACAATGAGCAGTTCTTC.

J is TRBJ1-1 and V is TRBV15; 7 bases are shared with TRBD1. The J segment lost 5 bases and the V segment lost 2 bases, leaving 17 bases of the junction unmatched. This CDR3 comprises 18 residues. The germline gives CDR1 LNHNV, CDR2 YYDKDF (reference sequence). The chain's CDR3 is CATSRITGERGRKTEAFF. CDR3 bases: TGTGCCACCAGCAGAATTACTGGGGAGAGGGGGCGAAAGACTGAAGCTTTCTTT.

The rearrangement links TRBV4-1 to TRBJ1-4; 8 bases agree with TRBD1. V shed 3 bases and J 5 bases; nucleotides not matched to a gene: 5. Germline V CDR1 and CDR2: MGHRA, YSYEKL. The CDR3 is made up of 15 amino acids. CDR3 nucleotide sequence: TGCGCCAGCAGCCAGTCGACAGGGGTGAATGAAAAACTGTTTTTT. Protein sequence: CASSQSTGVNEKLFF.

This chain connects TRBV6-1 to TRBJ2-7, with a weak D call TRBD2 (6 bases). Trimming took off 5 bases at V and 0 bases at J, with 8 bases between the two ends. CDR3 length: 13 residues. The V gene's germline CDR1 is MNHNS and CDR2 SASEGT. The CDR3 reads CASSFGSSYEQYF. CDR3 DNA sequence: TGTGCCAGCAGTTTCGGGAGCTCCTACGAGCAGTACTTC.

The V gene is TRBV7-8, the J gene TRBJ2-1; D is ambiguous. Trimming took off 1 base at V and 2 bases at J, with 9 bases between the two ends. CDR3 length: 15 amino acids. Germline CDR1 SGHVS, CDR2 FQNEAQ. The CDR3 DNA reads as TGTGCCAGCAGCTTAGTACTGGTCCCCTACAATGAGCAGTTCTTC. Protein sequence: CASSLVLVPYNEQFF.

This chain connects TRBV7-8 to TRBJ1-1, with 9 bases aligning to TRBD1. The germline V gene encodes CDR1 SGHVS and CDR2 FQNEAQ. The V gene end was trimmed by 5 bases and the J gene end by 0 bases; junction bases not matched to a gene: 1. The CDR3 totals 14 residues. CDR3 region: CASSRDRVNTEAFF. The CDR3 bases are TGTGCCAGCAGCCGGGACAGGGTGAACACTGAAGCTTTCTTT. The full variable domain, in which reference TRBV7-8 and TRBJ1-1 provide the parts outside the CDR3, is GAGVSQSPRYKVAKRGQDVALRCDPISGHVSLFWYQQALGQGPEFLTYFQNEAQLDKSGLPSDRFFAERPEGSVSTLKIQRTQQEDSAVYLCASSRDRVNTEAFFGQGTRLTVV.

This sequence joins TRBV19 and TRBJ1-2; D is possibly TRBD1 (5 bases). The germline V and J ends were trimmed by 7 bases and 4 bases, with 13 bases remaining between them. The CDR3 extends over 13 amino acids. The germline V gene encodes CDR1 LNHDA and CDR2 SQIVND (reference sequence). The CDR3 sequence: CASIGGQGYGYTF. The CDR3 DNA sequence: TGTGCCAGTATCGGTGGGCAGGGCTATGGCTACACCTTC.